This TCR beta chain was retrieved from a study of T-cell memory formation after mild COVID-19. This clonotype occurred a few times. The antigen remains unidentified. Germline CDR1 and CDR2: MDHEN and SYDVKM. The CDR3 totals 16 residues. With 5 bases clipped from V and 9 bases from J, the junction kept 10 bases outside the gene matches. Findings and caveats of the study: Clones that contracted from day 15 to 85 had balanced CD4/CD8; later expanders were CD4+ biased.

One entry per CDR3 protein results from TCRdb running MiXCR on the 5' RACE reads. This table holds 300,000 to 400,000 distinct CDR3 sequences, 10% to 15% found once. The V call is TRBV28, the J call TRBJ2-1; 13 bases fit TRBD2. This receptor was identified in a young man who had mild COVID-19 (a few samples of this study predate the infection). Cell type and time point are not known. Sample: PBMCs or a T cell subset sorted from them (not recorded which). CDR3 residues: CASSPILAGGPIEQFF. The CDR3 DNA follows: TGTGCCAGCAGTCCGATACTAGCGGGGGGGCCTATTGAGCAGTTCTTC.